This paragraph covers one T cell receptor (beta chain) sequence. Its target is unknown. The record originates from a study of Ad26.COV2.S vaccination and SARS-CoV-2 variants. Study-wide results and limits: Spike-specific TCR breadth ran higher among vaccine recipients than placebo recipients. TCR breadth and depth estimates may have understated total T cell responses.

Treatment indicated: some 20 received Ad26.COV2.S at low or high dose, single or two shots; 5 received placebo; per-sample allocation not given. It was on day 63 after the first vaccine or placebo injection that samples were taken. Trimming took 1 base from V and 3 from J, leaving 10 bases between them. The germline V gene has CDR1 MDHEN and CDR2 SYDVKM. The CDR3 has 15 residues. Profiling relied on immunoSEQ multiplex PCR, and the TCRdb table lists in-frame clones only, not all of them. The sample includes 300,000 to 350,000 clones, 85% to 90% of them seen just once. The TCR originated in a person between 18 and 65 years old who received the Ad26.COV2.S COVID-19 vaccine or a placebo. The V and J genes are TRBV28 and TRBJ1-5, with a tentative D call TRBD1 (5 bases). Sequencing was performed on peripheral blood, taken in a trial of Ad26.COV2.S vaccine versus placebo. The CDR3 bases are TGTGCCAGCAGTTTATCCCGACAGCTCAATCAGCCCCAGCATTTT. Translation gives CASSLSRQLNQPQHF.